The 3 T cell receptor beta chains below all came from one sample that was sequenced in a study of CD8+ T cells in alopecia areata. Treatment here: oral pan-JAK inhibitor, 5-10 mg twice daily. Isolated RNA was reverse transcribed into cDNA used as the sequencing template. The protocol was immunoSEQ multiplex PCR, while the TCRdb copy is restricted to in-frame clones and leaves out a portion. The repertoire holds 200,000 or so clones, 58% seen once, with 5.5% to 6% in the top ten. This material consisted of CD4+ T cells sorted from blood, taken at week 24, from a patient treated with tofacitinib. Source of these receptors: a human donor with alopecia areata.

The rearrangement links TRBV5-1 to TRBJ1-2; 9 positions agree with TRBD1. Germline CDR1 and CDR2: SGHRS and YFSETQ. V trimming: 0 bases; J trimming: 6 bases; junction bases outside the gene matches: 6. The CDR3 is 15 amino acids. The CDR3 sequence: CASSLANTGGNGYTF. CDR3 DNA sequence: TGCGCCAGCAGCTTGGCAAATACAGGGGGCAATGGCTACACCTTC.

V gene TRBV4-2 combines with J gene TRBJ2-5, with D perhaps TRBD2 (5 bases). This CDR3 has 16 residues. Germline assignment: CDR1 LGHNA and CDR2 YNFKEQ. The V and J ends lost 0 bases and 7 bases respectively, with 18 bases between them. Here the CDR3 DNA reads TGTGCCAGCAGCCAAGATCCTAGCAGAGGCCCGAGGACCCAGTACTTC. Amino acids: CASSQDPSRGPRTQYF.

The CDR3 reads CASSLETGGGQPQHF. In nucleotides, the CDR3 is TGTGCCAGCAGCTTAGAGACAGGGGGCGGTCAGCCCCAGCATTTT. The V gene is TRBV7-2, the J gene TRBJ1-5; TRBD1 agrees at 10 bases. The CDR3 is 15 amino acids. J gave up 6 bases and V 1 base, and 3 bases lay outside the gene matches. From germline, CDR1 is SGHTA and CDR2 FQGNSA.